This TCR beta chain was observed in a study of CD8+CD57+ T cells in acquired aplastic anemia. Study details: Roughly 3 ug was the average amount of DNA from sorted CD4+ and CD8+ cells.

Sequenced patients had shown CD8+CD57+ cell expansion by flow cytometry. This clonotype was picked up many times. What it binds is unknown. The study, taken as a whole, reports: Fewer than 35 shared CD8+ CDR3s appeared highly expressed within patients' immunodominant clones.

TCR beta VDJ and CDR3 profiling used genomic DNA as template. Using its own MiXCR run on the reads, TCRdb lists one record per CDR3 protein. This repertoire shows roughly 180,000 distinct CDR3 sequences, nearly 65% found once; its top ten account for approximately 40%. V gave up 1 base and J gave up 0 bases, with 6 bases separating them. The CDR3 covers 14 residues. The germline gives CDR1 SNHLY, CDR2 FYNNEI. The sample taken for sequencing was sorted CD4+, CD8+, or CD8+CD57+ T cells (not recorded which) from PBMCs. V is TRBV2 and J is TRBJ1-1; D not certain. The receptor comes from a human donor with aplastic anemia. The CDR3 here is CASSEGTVNTEAFF. CDR3 DNA sequence: TGTGCCAGCAGTGAAGGGACGGTGAACACTGAAGCTTTCTTT.